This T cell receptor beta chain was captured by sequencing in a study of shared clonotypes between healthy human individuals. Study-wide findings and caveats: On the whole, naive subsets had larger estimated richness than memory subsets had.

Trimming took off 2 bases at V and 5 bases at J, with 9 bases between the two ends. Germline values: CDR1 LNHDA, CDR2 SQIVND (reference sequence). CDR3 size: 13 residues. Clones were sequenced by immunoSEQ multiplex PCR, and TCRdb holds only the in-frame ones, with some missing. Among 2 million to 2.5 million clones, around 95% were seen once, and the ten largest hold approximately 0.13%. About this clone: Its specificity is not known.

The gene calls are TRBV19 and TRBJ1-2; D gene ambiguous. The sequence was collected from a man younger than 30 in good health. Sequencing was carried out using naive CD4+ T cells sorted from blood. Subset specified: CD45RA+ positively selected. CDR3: CASSILSQYGYTF. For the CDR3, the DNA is TGTGCCAGTAGTATACTCTCTCAATATGGCTACACCTTC.